A selection of T cell receptor beta chains follows, all from one sample in a study of T-cell reconstitution after alpha-beta-depleted transplantation in children. In TCRdb, the PCR reads were re-called with MiXCR into one record per CDR3 protein. Here the sample spans under 400,000 distinct CDR3 sequences, approximately 23% being singletons. Source: PBMCs, mostly from graft donor cells, taken 180 days after TCRalphabeta/CD19-depleted stem cell transplant. The receptors were sampled from a male patient aged 10-17 years who had a stem cell transplant for acute lymphoblastic leukemia, so the T cells may come from the graft donor. CDR3s include the opening cysteine and the closing phenylalanine or tryptophan. Fields, in order: V gene, J gene, CDR3 protein.

TRBV25-1	TRBJ2-7	CASRWGSHSYEQYF
TRBV28	TRBJ2-1	CASSSTFISYNEQFF
TRBV12-3/TRBV12-4	TRBJ2-5	CASSPILETQYF
TRBV2	TRBJ2-7	CASRLTSGIREQYF
TRBV2	TRBJ2-3	CASSEELAGVTLGGF
TRBV11-2	TRBJ2-3	CASSQGGGDTQYF
TRBV13	TRBJ2-7	CASSSGTGGYEQYF
TRBV7-3	TRBJ2-1	CASASGRWHNEQFF
TRBV3-1	TRBJ2-3	CASSQAPGQPNTDTQYF
TRBV5-1	TRBJ1-1	CASTSWDSLGTEAFF
TRBV6-1	TRBJ1-2	CASSPTGPSNYGYTF
TRBV6-5	TRBJ2-7	CASSRTESSSYEQYF
TRBV13	TRBJ2-7	CASNLPPGQFKFRLYEQYF
TRBV7-9	TRBJ2-3	CASSESRGITDTQYF
TRBV6-6	TRBJ1-5	CATPSVNQPQHF
TRBV29-1	TRBJ1-1	CSVNFQTDFLEAFF
TRBV9	TRBJ2-3	CASSVDGTSTDTQYF
TRBV9	TRBJ2-3	CASSPGATDTQYF
TRBV7-3	TRBJ1-5	CASSSIRGAGQPQHF
TRBV9	TRBJ2-3	CASSVPGGDTQYF
TRBV10-1	TRBJ1-2	CASSDGGQGEGYGYTF
TRBV20-1	TRBJ1-1	CSARDPVGGGSEAFF
TRBV6-5	TRBJ2-5	CASSYSSGRFKETQYF
TRBV5-1	TRBJ2-7	CASSLSPESYEQYF
TRBV11-3	TRBJ2-1	CASSLVGQGYNEQFF
TRBV7-8	TRBJ2-3	CASSFTSGRPSTDTQYF
TRBV15	TRBJ2-7	CATSSYLGEQYF
TRBV18	TRBJ2-3	CASSPMAGGILTDTQYF
TRBV20-1	TRBJ2-4	CSARGDGNIQYF
TRBV20-1	TRBJ1-5	CSATGQGGQPQHF
TRBV7-3	TRBJ2-1	CASSMGQGDYNEQFF
TRBV27	TRBJ2-1	CASSLFPDPVTNEQFF
TRBV18	TRBJ2-7	CASSPGQLTYEQYF
TRBV29-1	TRBJ2-3	CSVEDRRRGTDTQYF
TRBV15	TRBJ2-2	CATSRVRQTANTGELFF